The sequence of this TCR beta chain was determined in a study of shared T cell receptors in the human thymus. CDR3 length equals 14 residues. The germline gives CDR1 SGHTA, CDR2 FQGNSA. V was shortened by 2 bases and J by 1 base, with 6 bases between the two germline ends. Here immunoSEQ multiplex PCR was the method, and the copy in TCRdb shows in-frame clones only, minus some. The sample carries hundreds of thousands of clones, roughly 90% recorded once. This clone was counted a single time. Other DNA sequences in the same sample also yield this CDR3. The same data also went into a second study, on human thymus T cells. From that report: Corrective cardiac operations yielded the resected thymus tissue. V and J genes seemed to be used with bias in thymic and blood repertoires. Related research reported highly overlapping thymic repertoires among unrelated individuals.

The V and J genes are TRBV7-2 and TRBJ2-1, with a weak D call TRBD2 (6 bases). The TCR originated in a boy under three years old with a congenital heart defect. Sequencing input: thymocytes. As DNA, the CDR3 is TGTGCCAGCAGCTTACGGGGGTCCTACAATGAGCAGTTCTTC. As protein: CASSLRGSYNEQFF.